This record covers a single T cell receptor beta chain. Its antigen is currently unknown. The sample comes from a study of blood T cells in healthy people across ages. General study findings and limits: Across samples, TCR beta diversity tracked strongly with naive T cell percentage. Diversity estimated from one million T cells was considered an underestimate.

Then a second PCR, running about 7 to 11 cycles, was carried out with a sample-barcoded 5' primer and a J-beta primer mix. Every sample produced at least 2.5 million CDR3-containing paired-end reads. In TCRdb, the 5' RACE reads were re-called with MiXCR into one record per CDR3 protein. The sample records about 750,000 distinct CDR3 sequences, roughly 50% being singletons. The CDR3 runs 12 residues. V was shortened by 3 bases and J by 7 bases, with 10 bases between the two germline ends. The sequencing sample was made of blood. The chain couples TRBV12-3 or TRBV12-4 to TRBJ2-7; D unclear. The source of this sequence is a man older than 75 in good health. CDR3 DNA: TGTGCCAGCAGTTTCTTGGGTAATGAGCAGTACTTC. Translation: CASSFLGNEQYF.